This TCR beta chain was identified during a study of blood T cell repertoires in COVID-19. On the study more broadly: Spain, Italy and the United States supplied samples that represented acute and convalescent COVID-19. The cDNA or gDNA used as material had been derived from T cells, B-cell-depleted T cells, or PBMCs.

Authors' analysis steps: Amplification of reference gene primers was used by the study to estimate nucleated cell counts. Data came from immunoSEQ multiplex PCR; TCRdb stores just in-frame clones and leaves some out. V, J and clone size are taken as reported in that table, and D and trimming were inferred from the DNA itself. The repertoire holds about 280,000 clones, approximately 85% seen once, with approximately 5% in the top ten. CDR3 length: 16 residues. Germline CDR1 is KGHDR and CDR2 is SFDVKD. V shed 0 bases and J shed 1 base, with 10 bases lying between them. Material for sequencing was peripheral blood. The clonotype originates from a man over 45 with active or convalescent COVID-19. V usage is TRBV24-1 and J usage is TRBJ2-3; possibly TRBD2 for D (6 bases). The CDR3 bases are TGTGCCACCAGTGATTTGACTAGCAGAGGCACAGATACGCAGTATTTT. It yields the protein CATSDLTSRGTDTQYF.